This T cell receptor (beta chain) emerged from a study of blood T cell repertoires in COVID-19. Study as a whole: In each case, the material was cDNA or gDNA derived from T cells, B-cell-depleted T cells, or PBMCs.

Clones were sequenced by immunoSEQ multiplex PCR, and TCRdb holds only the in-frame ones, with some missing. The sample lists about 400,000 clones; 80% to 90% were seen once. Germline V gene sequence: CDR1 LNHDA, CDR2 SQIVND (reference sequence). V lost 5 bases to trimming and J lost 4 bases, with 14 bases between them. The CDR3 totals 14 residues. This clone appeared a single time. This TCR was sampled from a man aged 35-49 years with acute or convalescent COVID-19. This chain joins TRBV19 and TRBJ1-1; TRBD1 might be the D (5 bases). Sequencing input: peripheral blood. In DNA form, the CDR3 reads TGTGCCAGTAGTGTTGATAGACAGTCCACTGAAGCTTTCTTT. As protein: CASSVDRQSTEAFF.